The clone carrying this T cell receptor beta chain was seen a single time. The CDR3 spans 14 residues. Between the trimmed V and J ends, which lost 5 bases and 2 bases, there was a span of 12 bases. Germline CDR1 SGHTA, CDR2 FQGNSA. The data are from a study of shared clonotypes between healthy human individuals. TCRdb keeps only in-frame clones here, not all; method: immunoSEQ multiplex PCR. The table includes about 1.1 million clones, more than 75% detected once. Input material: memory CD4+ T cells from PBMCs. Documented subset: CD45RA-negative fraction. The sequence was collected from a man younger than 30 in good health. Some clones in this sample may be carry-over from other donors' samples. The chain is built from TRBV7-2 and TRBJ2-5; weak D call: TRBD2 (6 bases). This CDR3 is CASSPRRGQETQYF. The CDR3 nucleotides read TGTGCCAGCAGCCCCCGGAGGGGACAAGAGACCCAGTACTTC.